Listed below are T cell receptor beta chains from one sample, sequenced in a study of OX40 agonist ivuxolimab in advanced cancers. Generated by immunoSEQ multiplex PCR, the TCRdb table keeps only in-frame clones and is missing some. Altogether tens of thousands of clones are present, just under 80% being singletons, with the ten largest covering 5% to 6%. This sample comprised CD4+ or CD8+ T cells sorted from blood, obtained in a trial of the OX40 agonist ivuxolimab. Receptors originate from an adult with an advanced solid tumor such as melanoma, head and neck, liver or kidney cancer. The CDR3 runs from the conserved cysteine through the conserved F or W. The D gene is left open where the match is weak. Part of the rows lack a size; the others show once, few, many or a class for expanded clones.

TRBJ1-1 | NA | NA | TRBV6-1 | 13 | CASSEFLTAEAFF | TGTGCCAGCAGTGAATTTCTCACAGCTGAAGCTTTCTTT
TRBJ2-3 | NA | TRBD2 | TRBV19 | 17 | CASSKGLAGSSTDTQYF | TGTGCCAGTAGTAAGGGACTAGCGGGATCAAGCACAGATACGCAGTATTTT
TRBJ2-7 | NA | TRBD1 | TRBV5-4 | 13 | CASSPDRGYEQYF | TGTGCCAGCAGCCCGGACAGGGGTTACGAGCAGTACTTC
TRBJ1-3 | NA | NA | TRBV21-1 | 16 | CASSRRGHRSGNTIYF | TGTGCCAGCAGCAGAAGAGGACATCGCTCTGGAAACACCATATATTTT
TRBJ2-1 | few | NA | TRBV15 | 13 | CATSSRKGATQFF | TGTGCCACCAGCTCCCGGAAGGGCGCTACCCAGTTCTTC
TRBJ1-1 | NA | TRBD1 | TRBV29-1 | 12 | CSGRQGSTEAFF | TGCAGCGGCAGACAGGGGAGCACTGAAGCTTTCTTT
TRBJ1-6 | NA | NA | TRBV2 | 14 | CARQGSSYNSPLHF | TGTGCCAGACAGGGAAGCTCCTATAATTCACCCCTCCACTTT
TRBJ1-1 | NA | NA | TRBV30 | 14 | CAWSVGGMNTEAFF | TGTGCCTGGAGTGTTGGGGGTATGAACACTGAAGCTTTCTTT
TRBJ2-3 | NA | NA | TRBV2 | 16 | CASSETAVPPADTQYF | TGTGCCAGCAGTGAAACGGCCGTCCCACCAGCAGATACGCAGTATTTT
TRBJ1-3 | NA | NA | TRBV5-8 | 12 | CASGRTVTAIYF | TGTGCCAGCGGGAGGACAGTCACGGCCATATATTTT
TRBJ2-7 | NA | NA | TRBV6-5 | 15 | CASRYNMGSRGEQYF | TGTGCCAGCAGGTATAATATGGGCAGCCGGGGCGAGCAGTACTTC
TRBJ2-5 | NA | TRBD2 | TRBV18 | 14 | CASSPGLAAETQYF | TGTGCCAGCTCACCAGGGCTAGCGGCTGAGACCCAGTACTTC
TRBJ2-7 | NA | TRBD2 | TRBV5-1 | 13 | CASSLSGEDRKYF | TGCGCCAGCAGCTTGAGCGGGGAGGACCGCAAGTACTTC
TRBJ1-2 | NA | NA | TRBV19 | 16 | CASSIGTAPRSYGYTF | TGTGCCAGTAGTATAGGAACCGCTCCGAGGAGCTATGGCTACACCTTC
TRBJ2-1 | few | TRBD2 | TRBV19 | 17 | CASSMNPSGGAGDEQFF | TGTGCCAGTAGTATGAACCCTAGCGGGGGGGCAGGCGATGAGCAGTTCTTC
TRBJ1-4 | NA | NA | TRBV4-1 | 16 | CASSQLPGDHLEKLFF | TGCGCCAGCAGCCAACTACCAGGGGACCACCTTGAAAAACTGTTTTTT
TRBJ2-2 | NA | NA | TRBV2 | 16 | CASSERGLTNTGELFF | TGTGCCAGCAGTGAAAGAGGACTAACGAACACCGGGGAGCTGTTTTTT
TRBJ2-5 | NA | TRBD1 | TRBV5-4 | 13 | CASSTGQQETQYF | TGTGCCAGCAGCACGGGACAGCAAGAGACCCAGTACTTC
TRBJ1-4 | NA | NA | TRBV19 | 15 | CASSFWTATGEKLFF | TGTGCCAGTAGTTTTTGGACAGCGACGGGGGAAAAACTGTTTTTT
TRBJ1-3 | NA | NA | TRBV6-5 | 14 | CASSGTGPGNTIYF | TGTGCCAGCAGTGGTACAGGGCCCGGAAACACCATATATTTT
TRBJ2-7 | NA | NA | TRBV5-1 | 13 | CASSQGGSYEQYF | TGCGCCAGCAGCCAAGGGGGATCCTACGAGCAGTACTTC
TRBJ2-2 | NA | NA | TRBV2 | 13 | CASRGGGTGELFF | TGTGCCAGCCGGGGAGGGGGGACCGGGGAGCTGTTTTTT
TRBJ2-3 | once | NA | TRBV7-2 | 16 | CASSLGRTARTDTQYF | TGTGCCAGCAGCTTAGGAAGGACAGCACGCACAGATACGCAGTATTTT
TRBJ1-5 | NA | NA | TRBV21-1 | 17 | CASSFPTGDNSNQPQHF | TGTGCCAGCAGTTTCCCGACAGGGGATAATAGCAATCAGCCCCAGCATTTT